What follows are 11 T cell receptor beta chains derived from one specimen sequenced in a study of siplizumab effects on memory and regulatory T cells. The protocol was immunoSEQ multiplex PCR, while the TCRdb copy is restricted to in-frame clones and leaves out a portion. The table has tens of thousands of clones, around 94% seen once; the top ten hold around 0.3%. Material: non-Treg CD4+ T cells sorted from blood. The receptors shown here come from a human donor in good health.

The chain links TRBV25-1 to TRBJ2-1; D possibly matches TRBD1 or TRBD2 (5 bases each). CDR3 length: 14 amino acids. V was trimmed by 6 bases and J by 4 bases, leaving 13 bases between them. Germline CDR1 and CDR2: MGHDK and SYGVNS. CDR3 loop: CASRGATAYNEQFF. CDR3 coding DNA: TGTGCCAGCAGGGGAGCGACAGCTTACAATGAGCAGTTCTTC.

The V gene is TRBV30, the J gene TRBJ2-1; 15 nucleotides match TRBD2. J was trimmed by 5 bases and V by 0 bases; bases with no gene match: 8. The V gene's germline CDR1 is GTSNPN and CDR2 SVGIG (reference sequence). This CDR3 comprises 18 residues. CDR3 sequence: CAWSVGTSGRWSHNEQFF. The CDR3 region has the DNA TGTGCCTGGAGTGTCGGGACTAGCGGGAGGTGGTCCCACAATGAGCAGTTCTTC.

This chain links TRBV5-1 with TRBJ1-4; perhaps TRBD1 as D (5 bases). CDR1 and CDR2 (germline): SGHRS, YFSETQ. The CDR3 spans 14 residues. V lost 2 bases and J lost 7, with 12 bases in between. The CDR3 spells CASSLGNGGEKLFF. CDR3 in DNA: TGCGCCAGCAGCTTAGGTAACGGGGGTGAAAAACTGTTTTTT.

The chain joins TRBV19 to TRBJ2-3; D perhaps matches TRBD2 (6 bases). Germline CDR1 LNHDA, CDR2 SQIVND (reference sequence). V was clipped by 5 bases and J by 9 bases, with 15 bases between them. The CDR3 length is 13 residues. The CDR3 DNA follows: TGTGCCAGTAGTGTCACTAGCTCTCCGACGCAGTATTTT. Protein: CASSVTSSPTQYF.

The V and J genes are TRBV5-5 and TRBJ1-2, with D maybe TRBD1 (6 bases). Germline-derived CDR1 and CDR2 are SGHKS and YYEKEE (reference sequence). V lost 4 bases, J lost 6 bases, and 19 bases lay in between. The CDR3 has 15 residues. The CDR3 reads CASSRDGGVSDGYTF. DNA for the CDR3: TGTGCCAGCAGCCGAGACGGGGGCGTATCTGATGGCTACACCTTC.

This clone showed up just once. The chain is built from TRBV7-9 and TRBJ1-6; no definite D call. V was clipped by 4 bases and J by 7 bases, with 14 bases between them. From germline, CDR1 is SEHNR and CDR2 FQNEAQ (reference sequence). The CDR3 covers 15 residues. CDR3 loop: CASSSPQAWNSPLHF. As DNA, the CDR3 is TGTGCCAGCAGCTCCCCGCAGGCATGGAATTCACCCCTCCACTTT. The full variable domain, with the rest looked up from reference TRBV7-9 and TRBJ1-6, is DTGVSQNPRHKITKRGQNVTFRCDPISEHNRLYWYRQTLGQGPEFLTYFQNEAQLEKSRLLSDRFSAERPKGSFSTLEIQRTEQGDSAMYLCASSSPQAWNSPLHFGNGTRLTVT.

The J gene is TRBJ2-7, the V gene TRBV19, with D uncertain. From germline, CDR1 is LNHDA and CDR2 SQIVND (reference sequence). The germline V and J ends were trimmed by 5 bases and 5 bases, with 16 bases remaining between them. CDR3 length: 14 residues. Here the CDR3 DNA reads TGTGCCAGTAGTGGTAGACTGGAGAACAACGAGCAGTACTTC. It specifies CASSGRLENNEQYF. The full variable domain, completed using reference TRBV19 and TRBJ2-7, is DGGITQSPKYLFRKEGQNVTLSCEQNLNHDAMYWYRQDPGQGLRLIYYSQIVNDFQKGDIAEGYSVSREKKESFPLTVTSAQKNPTAFYLCASSGRLENNEQYFGPGTRLTVT.

The CDR3 DNA reads TGTGCCAGCAGCCTTCGTTCGGACGGGGAGACCCAGTACTTC. It codes for CASSLRSDGETQYF. The chain uses TRBV6-5 and TRBJ2-5; no clear D gene. CDR1 is MNHEY, CDR2 SVGAGI, per germline. Trimming shortened V by 6 bases and J by 5 bases, and 16 bases separated the two germline ends. CDR3 length equals 14 residues.

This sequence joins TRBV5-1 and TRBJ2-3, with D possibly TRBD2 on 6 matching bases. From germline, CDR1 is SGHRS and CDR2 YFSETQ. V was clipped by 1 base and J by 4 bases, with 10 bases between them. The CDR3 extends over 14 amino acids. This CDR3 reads CASSLQRLADTQYF. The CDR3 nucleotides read TGCGCCAGCAGCTTGCAGCGACTAGCAGATACGCAGTATTTT.

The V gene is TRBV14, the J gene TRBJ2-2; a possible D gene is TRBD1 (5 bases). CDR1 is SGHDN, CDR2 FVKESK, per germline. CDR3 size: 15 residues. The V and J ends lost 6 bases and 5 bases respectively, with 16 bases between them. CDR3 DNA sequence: TGTGCCAGCAGGCCAAGGGGCCTAGAGACCGGGGAGCTGTTTTTT. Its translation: CASRPRGLETGELFF. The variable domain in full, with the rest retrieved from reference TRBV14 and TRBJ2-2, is EAGVTQFPSHSVIEKGQTVTLRCDPISGHDNLYWYRRVMGKEIKFLLHFVKESKQDESGMPNNRFLAERTGGTYSTLKVQPAELEDSGVYFCASRPRGLETGELFFGEGSRLTVL.

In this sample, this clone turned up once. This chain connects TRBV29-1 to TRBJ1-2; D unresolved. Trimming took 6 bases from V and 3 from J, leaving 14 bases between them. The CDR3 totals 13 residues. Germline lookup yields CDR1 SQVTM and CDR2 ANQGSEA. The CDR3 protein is CSVTGIGDYGYTF. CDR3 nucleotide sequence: TGCAGCGTGACGGGAATCGGGGACTATGGCTACACCTTC.